Below are 13 T cell receptor beta chains sequenced from a single sample in a study of blood T cell repertoires in COVID-19. This table comes from immunoSEQ multiplex PCR, and its TCRdb copy is limited to in-frame clones, with some not included. The table lists around 220,000 clones, 87% of them singletons. The sequencing sample was made of PBMCs or T cells enriched from blood (not recorded which). The receptors come from a woman aged 25 to 39 with acute COVID-19.

The chain is built from TRBV30 and TRBJ2-7; 11 bases match TRBD2. The CDR3 sequence is 16 residues long. V gave up 4 bases and J gave up 1 base; unmatched junction bases: 9. Germline CDR1 GTSNPN, CDR2 SVGIG (reference sequence). CDR3 sequence: CAWTSPLAGVSYEQYF. The CDR3 DNA follows: TGTGCCTGGACATCTCCACTAGCGGGGGTGTCCTACGAGCAGTACTTC. The whole variable domain, filled in from reference TRBV30 and TRBJ2-7, reads SQTIHQWPATLVQPVGSPLSLECTVEGTSNPNLYWYRQAAGRGLQLLFYSVGIGQISSEVPQNLSASRPQDRQFILSSKKLLLSDSGFYLCAWTSPLAGVSYEQYFGPGTRLTVT.

The chain combines TRBV3-1 (or the pseudogene TRBV3-2) with TRBJ2-2; 7 bases line up with TRBD1. This CDR3 region has 15 residues. The V segment lost 3 bases and the J segment 4 bases; nucleotides outside the gene matches: 5. Germline CDR1 is LGHDT and CDR2 is YNNKEL (reference sequence). CDR3 in DNA: TGTGCCAGCAGCCAGTTAGGGGGCTTCACCGGGGAGCTGTTTTTT. As protein: CASSQLGGFTGELFF.

The chain combines TRBV7-9 with TRBJ2-2; 11 nucleotides align to TRBD2. The CDR3 loop spans 17 amino acids. Germline CDR1 is SEHNR and CDR2 is FQNEAQ (reference sequence). The J segment lost 5 bases and the V segment lost 4 bases, leaving 9 bases of the junction unmatched. CDR3: CASSYVGLAVGTGELFF. CDR3 bases: TGTGCCAGCAGCTACGTGGGACTAGCGGTTGGTACCGGGGAGCTGTTTTTT.

This clone showed up just a few times. The CDR3 protein is CASKGTGNEKLFF. CDR3 nucleotide sequence: TGTGCCAGTAAAGGGACAGGGAATGAAAAACTGTTTTTT. V gene TRBV19 combines with J gene TRBJ1-4, with TRBD1 matching over 9 bases. The J segment lost 5 bases and the V segment lost 7 bases, leaving 2 bases of the junction unmatched. Germline values: CDR1 LNHDA, CDR2 SQIVND (reference sequence). The CDR3 is made up of 13 amino acids.

The chain links TRBV7-6 to TRBJ2-5, with a tentative D call TRBD2 (5 bases). The germline gives CDR1 SGHVS, CDR2 FNYEAQ. This CDR3 is built from 16 residues. V lost 1 base and J lost 5, with 17 bases in between. CDR3 loop: CASSLDTRMRVETQYF. For the CDR3, the DNA is TGTGCCAGCAGCTTAGACACGCGGATGCGGGTTGAGACCCAGTACTTC.

In DNA form, the CDR3 reads TGCGCCAGCAGCCAACCGGGGCCAGGGGTCGAGCAGTACTTC. It encodes CASSQPGPGVEQYF. This sequence joins TRBV4-1 and TRBJ2-7, with D tentatively TRBD1 (6 bases). Per germline, CDR1 MGHRA and CDR2 YSYEKL. V was pared by 2 bases and J by 6 bases, with 14 bases between. The CDR3 covers 14 residues.

The V and J genes are TRBV7-8 and TRBJ2-1; 15 bases are a match to TRBD2. V dropped 1 base and J dropped 16; count of bases not matched to a gene: 8. Germline CDR1 reads SGHVS; CDR2 reads FQNEAQ. The CDR3 runs to 15 residues. The CDR3 DNA is TGTGCCAGCAGCTTAGTAGGACTAGCGGGAGGGCCATTATTCTTC. This gives the protein CASSLVGLAGGPLFF.

The CDR3 sequence: CATSDVTDRGTDTQYF. CDR3 bases: TGTGCCACCAGTGATGTCACCGACAGGGGCACAGATACGCAGTATTTT. This chain links TRBV24-1 with TRBJ2-3; 7 positions agree with TRBD1. V dropped 3 bases and J dropped 1; count of bases not matched to a gene: 6. The CDR3 has 16 residues. The V gene's germline CDR1 is KGHDR and CDR2 SFDVKD.

This rearrangement joins TRBV7-9 to TRBJ1-1; D might be TRBD1 (5 bases). Germline CDR1 and CDR2: SEHNR and FQNEAQ (reference sequence). The V gene lost 1 base and the J gene lost 3 bases, with 9 bases spanning the gap. The CDR3 covers 14 residues. CDR3: CASSLGWGDTEAFF. CDR3 sequence (DNA): TGTGCCAGCAGCTTAGGGTGGGGGGACACTGAAGCTTTCTTT.

The V call is TRBV2, the J call TRBJ2-1, with a tentative D call TRBD2 (5 bases). Germline V gene sequence: CDR1 SNHLY, CDR2 FYNNEI. V was shortened by 5 bases and J by 4 bases, with 9 bases between the two germline ends. The CDR3 is 13 residues long. CDR3 coding DNA: TGTGCCAGCAGTCGCGGGTCTTACAATGAGCAGTTCTTC. Its translation: CASSRGSYNEQFF.

The CDR3 DNA reads TGTGCCAGCAGCCCGTCAAGACTGCGCAAAGATACGCAGTATTTT. Translated: CASSPSRLRKDTQYF. This chain links TRBV7-9 with TRBJ2-3; D remains unclear. Germline-derived CDR1 and CDR2 are SEHNR and FQNEAQ (reference sequence). The CDR3 covers 15 residues. Trimming cost V 5 bases and J 5 bases, with 17 bases left between them.

The genes are TRBV10-3 and TRBJ2-7; 10 bases agree with TRBD2. The CDR3 contains 14 residues. V shed 4 bases, J shed 5 bases, and the junction held 5 bases outside the gene matches. CDR1 is ENHRY, CDR2 SYGVKD, per germline. CDR3 in amino acids: CAISGASGSHEQYF. In DNA, the CDR3 is TGTGCCATCAGTGGGGCTAGCGGGAGCCACGAGCAGTACTTC.

The genes are TRBV18 and TRBJ2-7, with TRBD2 matching over 15 bases. The CDR3 consists of 15 residues. Germline assignment: CDR1 KGHSH and CDR2 LQKENI. V was clipped by 3 bases and J by 5 bases; unmatched bases: 2. The CDR3 is CASSPGTSGRNEQYF. Written as DNA, the CDR3 is TGTGCCAGCTCACCCGGGACTAGCGGGAGGAACGAGCAGTACTTC.